This T cell receptor (beta chain) was documented in a study of regulatory T cells in long-lasting Graves disease. This clonotype was counted ten times or more. Assembly of TCR beta libraries relied on iRepertoire HTBI primers together with Arm-PCR of CDR3 regions. TCRdb passed the multiplex PCR reads through MiXCR, listing each CDR3 protein once. The sample holds about 540,000 distinct CDR3 sequences, approximately 13% seen once. The V and J ends lost 2 bases and 1 base, in that order; junction bases with no gene match: 4. The CDR3 consists of 14 residues. Germline V gene lookup returns CDR1 DFQATT and CDR2 SNEGSKA (reference sequence). As for time point: newly diagnosed GD, antithyroid drugs for less than 3 months. TCR sequences were obtained from RNA taken from PBMCs. This sample also belongs to another study, concerning T cells in Graves' hyperthyroidism and ophthalmopathy.

Source: peripheral blood mononuclear cells (PBMCs), taken at new diagnosis, from a patient treated with antithyroid drugs. This rearrangement joins TRBV20-1 to TRBJ1-1, with 7 bases fitting TRBD1. The receptor's source is a man aged 30 to 45 with Graves disease. This CDR3 is CSARPGTANTEAFF. CDR3 nucleotide sequence: TGCAGTGCTAGACCCGGGACAGCGAACACTGAAGCTTTCTTT.